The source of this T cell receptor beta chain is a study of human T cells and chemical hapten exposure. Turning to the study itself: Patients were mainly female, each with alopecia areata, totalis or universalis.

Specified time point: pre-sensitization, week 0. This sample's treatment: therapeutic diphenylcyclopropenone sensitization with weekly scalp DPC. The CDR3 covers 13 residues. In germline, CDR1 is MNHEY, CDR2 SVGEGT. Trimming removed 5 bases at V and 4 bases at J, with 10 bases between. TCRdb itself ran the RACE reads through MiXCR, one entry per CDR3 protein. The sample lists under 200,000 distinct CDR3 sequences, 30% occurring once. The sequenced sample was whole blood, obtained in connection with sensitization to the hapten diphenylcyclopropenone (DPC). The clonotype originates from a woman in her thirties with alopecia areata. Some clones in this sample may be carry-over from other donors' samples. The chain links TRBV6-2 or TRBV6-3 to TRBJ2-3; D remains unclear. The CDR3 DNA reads TGTGCCAGCAGTCACTATGGGGCAGATACGCAGTATTTT. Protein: CASSHYGADTQYF.